A selection of T cell receptor beta chains follows, all from one sample in a study of T cell responses to AZD1222 COVID-19 vaccine. Using immunoSEQ multiplex PCR, the repertoire was profiled, and TCRdb retains in-frame clones only, with some absent. The data hold over 150,000 clones, with roughly 90% observed a single time. The sequencing here drew on peripheral blood, taken 28 days after the second AZD1222 dose. These receptors were taken from an adult who received the AZD1222 COVID-19 vaccine. The CDR3 runs from the conserved cysteine through the conserved F or W. Each record gives: D gene, clone size, V gene, J gene, CDR3 DNA, CDR3 protein. D genes are given only for firm matches. A clone size is listed for some rows: how often the clone was seen (once, few, many), or a class if it is expanded.

>.|.|TRBV5-1|TRBJ1-3
TGCGCCAGCAGCATTGACGGCTCTGGAAACACCATATATTTT
CASSIDGSGNTIYF
>TRBD1|few|TRBV19|TRBJ2-7
TGTGCCAGTAGCCAGACAGGGACCGAGCAGTACTTC
CASSQTGTEQYF
>TRBD1|.|TRBV5-1|TRBJ1-5
TGCGCCAGCAGCCCGGGGACAGGGGACCAGCCCCAGCATTTT
CASSPGTGDQPQHF
>.|.|TRBV15|TRBJ1-6
TGTGCCACAGGGGCCGGGGGGGCATGGTCACCCCTCCACTTT
CATGAGGAWSPLHF
>.|.|TRBV2|TRBJ1-5
TGTGCCAGCCGCCGCATTTCGGGGGAGAATCAGCCCCAGCATTTT
CASRRISGENQPQHF
>TRBD1|few|TRBV6-5|TRBJ2-7
TGTGCCAGCATACGACAGGGGGCCTCCTACGAGCAGTACTTC
CASIRQGASYEQYF
>TRBD1|.|TRBV30|TRBJ2-7
TGTGCCTGGGGGACAGGGACCGTCTCCGAGCAGTACTTC
CAWGTGTVSEQYF
>.|.|TRBV7-3|TRBJ1-6
TGTGCCAGCAGCGCCGAAGATGGGTGGAATTCACCCCTCCACTTT
CASSAEDGWNSPLHF
>TRBD2|few|TRBV6-1|TRBJ2-7
TGTGCCAGCAGTGAACTAGCGGTGTACGAGCAGTACTTC
CASSELAVYEQYF
>.|once|TRBV7-9|TRBJ1-2
TGTGCCAGCAGCTTAGGGACACAATCGTCCTATGGCTACACCTTC
CASSLGTQSSYGYTF
>.|.|TRBV7-3|TRBJ1-1
TGTGCCAGCAGCGACAGTCTTGGGACTGAAGCTTTCTTT
CASSDSLGTEAFF
>.|.|TRBV11-2|TRBJ2-5
TGTGCCAGCAGCTTAGTCGGAGGCGGGGAGACCCAGTACTTC
CASSLVGGGETQYF
>.|.|TRBV19|TRBJ2-1
TGTGCCAGTAGTACTCGGACGAGCTCCTACAATGAGCAGTTCTTC
CASSTRTSSYNEQFF
>.|.|TRBV9|TRBJ1-2
TGTGCCAGCAGCGACAGTCGGGACCTAAAAAGCGATGGCTACACCTTC
CASSDSRDLKSDGYTF
>TRBD1|.|TRBV7-2|TRBJ1-2
TGTGCCAGCAGCTTAGCGGGGACAGGGCTCTATGGCTACACCTTC
CASSLAGTGLYGYTF
>TRBD1|.|TRBV5-1|TRBJ1-2
TGCGCCAGCAGCACCTGGACAGGGGATGTTACTAACTATGGCTACACCTTC
CASSTWTGDVTNYGYTF
>.|.|TRBV2|TRBJ2-2
TGTGCCAGCAGTGAGGCAAGCACCGGGGAGCTGTTTTTT
CASSEASTGELFF
>TRBD2|once|TRBV7-2|TRBJ2-2
TGTGCCAGCAGCTCGGGTCTAGCGGGAGGGCCGTGGTGGAGGGAGCTGTTTTTT
CASSSGLAGGPWWRELFF
>.|.|TRBV7-2|TRBJ1-2
TGTGCCAGCAGCTTAGGGGTTGGGCAGAACTATGGCTACACCTTC
CASSLGVGQNYGYTF
>TRBD1|.|TRBV18|TRBJ2-3
TGTGCCAGTTCAGGACAGGGAGGCACAGATACGCAGTATTTT
CASSGQGGTDTQYF
>TRBD2|.|TRBV18|TRBJ2-7
TGTGCCAGCTCAAAAACTAGCGTACCTTCCTACGAGCAGTACTTC
CASSKTSVPSYEQYF
>.|.|TRBV18|TRBJ1-5
TGTGCCAGCTCACCCCAGGGTCAAAATCAGCCCCAGCATTTT
CASSPQGQNQPQHF
>.|.|TRBV6-2/TRBV6-3|TRBJ2-1
TGTGCCAGCAGTCCCCACAATGAGCAGTTCTTC
CASSPHNEQFF
>.|.|TRBV7-2|TRBJ1-2
TGTGCCAGCAGCCCACCGGGACCGACGTTTAAGGGCTACACCTTC
CASSPPGPTFKGYTF
>TRBD2|.|TRBV24-1|TRBJ2-7
TGTGCCACCAGTGATGGGACTAGCGGCTACGAGCAGTACTTC
CATSDGTSGYEQYF
>.|.|TRBV30|TRBJ2-1
TGTGCCTGGAGTAGGAGGGTAAAGTACAATGAGCAGTTCTTC
CAWSRRVKYNEQFF
>.|.|TRBV11-1|TRBJ2-4
TGTGCCAGCAGCTTAGGTGAAGGGGGGCTAGGGAACATTCAGTACTTC
CASSLGEGGLGNIQYF